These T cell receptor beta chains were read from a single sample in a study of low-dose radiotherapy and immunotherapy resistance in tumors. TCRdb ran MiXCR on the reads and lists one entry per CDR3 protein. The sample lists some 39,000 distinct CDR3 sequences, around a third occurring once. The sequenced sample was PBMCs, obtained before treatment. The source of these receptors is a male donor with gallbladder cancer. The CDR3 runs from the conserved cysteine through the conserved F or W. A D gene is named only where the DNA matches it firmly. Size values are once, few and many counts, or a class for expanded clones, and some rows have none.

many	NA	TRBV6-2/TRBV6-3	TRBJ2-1	TGTGCCAGCTTCACTAGATGGGGCTACAATGAGCAGTTCTTC	CASFTRWGYNEQFF
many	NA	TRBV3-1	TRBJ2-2	TGTGCCAGCAGCCGGATGGGCGACACCGGGGAGCTGTTTTTT	CASSRMGDTGELFF
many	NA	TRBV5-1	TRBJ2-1	TGCGCCAGCAGCTTGTACGGTAATGAGCAGTTCTTC	CASSLYGNEQFF
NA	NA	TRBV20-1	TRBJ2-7	TGCAGTGCTACCCGACCTCTTGGTGGTACCTACGAGCAGTACTTC	CSATRPLGGTYEQYF
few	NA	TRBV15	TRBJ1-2	TGTGCCACCAGCGTTCCCCGGGACCCCGGCTACACCTTC	CATSVPRDPGYTF
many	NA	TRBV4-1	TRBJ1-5	TGCGCCAGCAGCATACCGACACCCGGGATAAATCAGCCCCAGCATTTT	CASSIPTPGINQPQHF
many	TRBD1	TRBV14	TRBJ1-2	TGTGCCAGCAGCCAAGGACGGACAGGGATAGGACGCTTC	CASSQGRTGIGRF
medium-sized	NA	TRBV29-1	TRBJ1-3	TGCAGCGTTGGGCTTGGGGGACTCGGAAACACCATATATTTT	CSVGLGGLGNTIYF
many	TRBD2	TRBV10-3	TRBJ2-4	TGTGCCATCAGTGGGACTAGCGGGAGATCCAAAAACATTCAGTACTTC	CAISGTSGRSKNIQYF
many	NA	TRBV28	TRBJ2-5	TGTGCCAGCAGTTTAGCCAACCAAGAGACCCAGTACTTC	CASSLANQETQYF
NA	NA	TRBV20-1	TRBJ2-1	TGCAGTGCCGAGGAGGGGGGGCCGGGAGAGCAGTTCTTC	CSAEEGGPGEQFF
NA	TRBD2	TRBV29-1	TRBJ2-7	TGCAGCGTTGAAGAAGGTAGCGGGAGTCTCTACGAGCAGTACTTC	CSVEEGSGSLYEQYF
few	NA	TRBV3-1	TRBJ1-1	TGTGCCAGCAGCCAATTCGGGGGGATGAACACTGAAGCTTTCTTT	CASSQFGGMNTEAFF
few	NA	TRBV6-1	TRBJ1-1	TGTGCCAGCAGTGAAGCCGGGACGATGAACACTGAAGCTTTCTTT	CASSEAGTMNTEAFF
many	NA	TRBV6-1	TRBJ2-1	TGTGCCACCGTACTACGAGTTGTGGCCAATGAGCAGTTCTTC	CATVLRVVANEQFF
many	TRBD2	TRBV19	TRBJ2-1	TGTGCCAGTACCGCCTATAGTAGCGGGGAGATCAATGAGCAGTTCTTC	CASTAYSSGEINEQFF
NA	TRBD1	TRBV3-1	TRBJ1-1	TGTGCCAGCAGCCTTTCGACAGGGCGCACTGAAGCTTTCTTT	CASSLSTGRTEAFF